Listed here is a single T cell receptor (beta chain). Antigen specificity is unknown. This specimen belongs to a study of T cells in localized non-small cell lung cancer. Study-wide findings and caveats: Adjacent uninvolved lung tissue had the highest T cell clonality, exceeding tumor. A median of 57 of the top 100 tumor clones appeared in adjacent lung, which was paired and uninvolved.

Nonneoplastic adjacent lung devoid of atypia was obtained no less than 2 cm from the tumor margin. Generated by immunoSEQ multiplex PCR, the TCRdb table keeps only in-frame clones and is missing some. The sample lists fewer than 3,500 clones, around 26% occurring once. This CDR3 spans 13 amino acids. V dropped 10 bases and J dropped 0 bases, with 10 bases sitting between them. The gene calls are TRBV7-1 and TRBJ1-5; the D gene is possibly TRBD1 (6 bases). TRBV7-1 is flagged as an ORF with uncertain function. Sequencing used normal lung tissue next to the tumor, obtained before any cancer treatment. This TCR was sampled from a female donor older than 55 with stage I squamous cell lung carcinoma. CDR3 sequence (DNA): TGTGCCACCCGACAGGATAGCAATCAGCCCCAGCATTTT. The encoded protein is CATRQDSNQPQHF.